Listed below are T cell receptor beta chains from one sample, sequenced in a study of CD8 T cells in ankylosing spondylitis. Using its own MiXCR run on the 5' RACE reads, TCRdb lists one record per CDR3 protein. This sample yields more than 150,000 distinct CDR3 sequences, of which more than 10% are seen a single time; approximately 15% belongs to the top ten. Source material: blood, either unsorted or a sorted T cell fraction (not recorded which). The source of these receptors is a male donor with ankylosing spondylitis or in good health (not recorded which). The CDR3 runs from the conserved cysteine through the conserved F or W. The D gene is left open where the match is weak. The size of a clone is reported for some rows only, either as once, few or many, or as a class for expanded clones.

j_call d_call clone_size v_call cdr3_nt cdr3_aa
TRBJ2-3 TRBD2 few TRBV20-1 TGCAGTGCTAGAGATGCACTAGCGGGGAGCCTCGATACGCAGTATTTT CSARDALAGSLDTQYF
TRBJ1-1 TRBD1 NA TRBV6-5 TGTGCCAGCAGTTTGGCCGGGACAGGGGTGACTGAAGCTTTCTTT CASSLAGTGVTEAFF
TRBJ2-3 NA NA TRBV7-9 TGTGCCAGCAGCCCGACAGGAGATACGCAGTATTTT CASSPTGDTQYF
TRBJ2-2 NA many TRBV5-1 TGCGCCAGCAGCTTGGCCGATACAGGGCAGGTCACCGGGGAGCTGTTTTTT CASSLADTGQVTGELFF
TRBJ2-3 NA NA TRBV7-9 TGTGCCAGCAGCTTCATAGGGAGCACAGATACGCAGTATTTT CASSFIGSTDTQYF
TRBJ2-1 TRBD1 few TRBV27 TGTGCCAGCAGTCGGCCGGGACAGGGTATCAATGAGCAGTTCTTC CASSRPGQGINEQFF
TRBJ1-1 NA few TRBV20-1 TGCAGTGCTAGTACATTTGGAATGAACACTGAAGCTTTCTTT CSASTFGMNTEAFF
TRBJ2-2 NA few TRBV10-3 TGTGCCATCAGGGATACGTTGGTCGGGGAGCTGTTTTTT CAIRDTLVGELFF
TRBJ2-7 NA NA TRBV3-1 TGTGCCAGCAGCCGAATAGCGCTTCCTGGGGCCTACGAGCAGTACTTC CASSRIALPGAYEQYF
TRBJ2-7 TRBD1 many TRBV4-1 TGCGCCAGCAGCCTAGAGGACAGGGGATCCTACGAGCAGTACTTC CASSLEDRGSYEQYF
TRBJ2-2 NA NA TRBV20-1 TGCTGTGCTAGTCACCTCCCGGGGTCGAACACCGGGGAGCTGTTTTTT CCASHLPGSNTGELFF
TRBJ2-1 NA many TRBV27 TGTGCCAGCATGGCGGGCGTCGGCTACAATGAGCAGTTCTTC CASMAGVGYNEQFF
TRBJ2-7 NA many TRBV11-2 TGTGCCAGCAGCCCCACAGCCCCCTACGAGCAGTACTTC CASSPTAPYEQYF
TRBJ1-1 NA many TRBV5-1 TGCGCCAGCAGCGCTGAAGAGACAGTGAACACTGAAGCTTTCTTT CASSAEETVNTEAFF